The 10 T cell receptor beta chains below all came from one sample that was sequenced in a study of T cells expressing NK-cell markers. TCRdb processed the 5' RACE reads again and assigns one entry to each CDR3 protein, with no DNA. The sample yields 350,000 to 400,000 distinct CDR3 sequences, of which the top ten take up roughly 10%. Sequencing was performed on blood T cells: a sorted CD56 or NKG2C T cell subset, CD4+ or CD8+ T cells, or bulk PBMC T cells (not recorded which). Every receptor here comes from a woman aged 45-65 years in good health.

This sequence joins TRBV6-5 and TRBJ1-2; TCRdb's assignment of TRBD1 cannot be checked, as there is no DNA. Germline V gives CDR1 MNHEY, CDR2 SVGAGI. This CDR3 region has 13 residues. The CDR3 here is CASSGRGDYGYTF.

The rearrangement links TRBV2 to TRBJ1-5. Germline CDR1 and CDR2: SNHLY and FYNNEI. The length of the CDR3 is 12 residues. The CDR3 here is CASVREGQPQHF.

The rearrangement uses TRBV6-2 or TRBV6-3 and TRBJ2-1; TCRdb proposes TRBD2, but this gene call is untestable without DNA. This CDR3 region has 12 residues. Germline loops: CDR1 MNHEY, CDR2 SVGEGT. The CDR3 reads CASSLSGRDRFF.

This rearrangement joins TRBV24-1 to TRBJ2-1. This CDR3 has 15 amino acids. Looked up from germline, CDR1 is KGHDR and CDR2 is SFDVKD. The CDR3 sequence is CATSDLRRSSGAQFF.

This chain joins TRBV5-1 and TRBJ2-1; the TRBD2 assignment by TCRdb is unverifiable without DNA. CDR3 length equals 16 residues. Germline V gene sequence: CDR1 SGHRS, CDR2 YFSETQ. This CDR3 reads CASSLNLRGTYGEQFF. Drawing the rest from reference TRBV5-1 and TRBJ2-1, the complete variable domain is KAGVTQTPRYLIKTRGQQVTLSCSPISGHRSVSWYQQTPGQGLQFLFEYFSETQRNKGNFPGRFSGRQFSNSRSEMNVSTLELGDSALYLCASSLNLRGTYGEQFFGPGTRLTVL.

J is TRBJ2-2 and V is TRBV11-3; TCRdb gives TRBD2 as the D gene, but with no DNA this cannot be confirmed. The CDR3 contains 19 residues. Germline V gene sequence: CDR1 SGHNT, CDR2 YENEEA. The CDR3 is CASRSRGGTSGISTGELFF.

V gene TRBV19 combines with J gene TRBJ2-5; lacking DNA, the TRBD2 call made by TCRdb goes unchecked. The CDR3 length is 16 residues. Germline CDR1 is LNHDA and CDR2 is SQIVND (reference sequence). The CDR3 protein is CASSMRRGLIQETQYF.

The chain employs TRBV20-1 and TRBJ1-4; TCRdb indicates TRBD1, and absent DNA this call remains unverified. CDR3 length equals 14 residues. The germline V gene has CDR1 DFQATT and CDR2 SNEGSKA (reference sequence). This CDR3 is CSAWTGARNEKLFF.

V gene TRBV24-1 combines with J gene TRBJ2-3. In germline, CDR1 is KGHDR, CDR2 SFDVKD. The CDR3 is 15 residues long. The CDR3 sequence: CATSVRAKDTDTQYF.

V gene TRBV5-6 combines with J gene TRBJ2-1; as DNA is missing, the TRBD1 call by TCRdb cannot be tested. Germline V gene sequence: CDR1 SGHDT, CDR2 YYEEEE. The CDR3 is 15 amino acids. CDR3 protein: CASSLGGQGYNEQFF.